Sequencing of this T cell receptor (beta chain) was carried out in a study of shared clonotypes between healthy human individuals. The overall study: The cohort comprised a couple of women and a few men. Their ages spanned 18 to 49 years. CD4 naive cells filled three plates per donor, CD4 memory three, CD8 naive two and CD8 memory one. General study findings and limits: It was the non-shared clonotypes that had lower generation probabilities than clonotypes shared by all four donors. Rarefaction revealed incomplete sorted-subset sequencing despite large depth.

Trimming cost V 7 bases and J 5 bases, with 20 bases left between them. The CDR3 length is 15 residues. CDR1 and CDR2 from the germline V gene are SGHNT and YYREEE (reference sequence). On this clone: Its specificity is not known.

Here immunoSEQ multiplex PCR was the method, and the copy in TCRdb shows in-frame clones only, minus some. The sample holds some 1,100,000 clones, 75% to 85% seen once. This clonotype was obtained from a man in his late teens or twenties in good health. Some clones in this sample may be carry-over from other donors' samples. The rearrangement links TRBV5-4 to TRBJ2-3; weak D call: TRBD2 (6 bases). Sequencing was done on a sample of memory CD4+ T cells from PBMCs. Subset: CD45RA-negative fraction. CDR3: CASRPGVAGQDTQYF. CDR3 DNA sequence: TGTGCCAGCCGCCCTGGGGTGGCGGGGCAAGATACGCAGTATTTT.